The clone carrying this T cell receptor beta chain was detected many times. Antigen: not known. The sample is drawn from a study of T cells in Graves' hyperthyroidism and ophthalmopathy. Findings and limits, study-wide: Most clonotypes expanded in the thyroid (above 0.001) were also present in blood.

Amplified TCR beta CDR3 regions came from RNA transcripts. During a first-round RT-PCR of the TCR CDR3, the HTBI primer set was used. TCRdb reprocessed the multiplex PCR reads via MiXCR and lists one record per CDR3 protein. The table has fewer than 650,000 distinct CDR3 sequences, roughly 13% seen once; the top ten hold roughly 6.2%. Newly diagnosed hyperthyroidism patients aged 18 to 65 years had disease lasting under 2 months. It was uncontrolled infection, other autoimmune disease, pregnancy or lactation that excluded patients. The ends lost 1 base at V and 2 bases at J; junction bases unmatched: 4. The CDR3 has 16 amino acids.

The V and J genes are TRBV12-3 or TRBV12-4 and TRBJ2-1, with 8 bases lining up with TRBD2. Material: blood. The sequence was obtained from a woman in her twenties or thirties with Graves' hyperthyroidism that later progressed to Graves' ophthalmopathy. CDR3 sequence (DNA): TGTGCCAGCAGTTTAGAAGCGGGAGTGCCCTACAATGAGCAGTTCTTC. This encodes CASSLEAGVPYNEQFF.